Below, 4 T cell receptor beta chains from the same sample are listed, as sequenced in a study of T cells after yellow fever vaccination. TCRdb ran MiXCR on the 5' RACE reads and lists one entry per CDR3 protein. The sample comprises a few hundred thousand distinct CDR3 sequences, approximately 3.3% of which are singletons, and about 3% rests with the top ten. The specimen comprised CD4+ T cells sorted from PBMCs, sampled 10 days after the yellow fever booster vaccination. The receptors come from a man in his late teens or twenties who received the YFV17D yellow fever vaccine.

The rearrangement joins TRBV6-5 to TRBJ1-3; the D is unclear. CDR1 and CDR2 (germline): MNHEY, SVGAGI. The CDR3 is 16 residues long. V was clipped by 0 bases and J by 0 bases, with 9 bases between them. The CDR3 loop is CASSYSRSVSGNTIYF. CDR3 DNA sequence: TGTGCCAGCAGTTACTCGAGGTCGGTCTCTGGAAACACCATATATTTT.

The chain links TRBV4-1 to TRBJ1-2; no definite D call. This CDR3 region has 18 residues. V shed 0 bases and J shed 1 base, with 18 bases lying between them. Germline CDR1 is MGHRA and CDR2 is YSYEKL. For the CDR3, the DNA is TGCGCCAGCAGCCAAGATATGGGAAACCCTACCCTTAACTATGGCTACACCTTC. This gives the protein CASSQDMGNPTLNYGYTF.

Ten or more counts support this clonotype. V is TRBV28 and J is TRBJ2-1; D possibly corresponds to TRBD1 (6 bases). This CDR3 comprises 15 residues. Germline V gene lookup returns CDR1 MDHEN and CDR2 SYDVKM. The germline V and J ends were trimmed by 4 bases and 6 bases, with 16 bases remaining between them. Here the CDR3 DNA reads TGTGCCAGCAGTTACCCTAGTCAGGGGCGCAATGAGCAGTTCTTC. It codes for CASSYPSQGRNEQFF.

Ten or more counts support this clonotype. One end of the junction varies from germline; a read error may be responsible. The CDR3 DNA is TGTGCCAGCAGCGTAGAGGGGACCAATCGGCCCCAGCATTTT. Translation: CASSVEGTNRPQHF. This chain uses TRBV9 with TRBJ1-5; the D gene is possibly TRBD1 (5 bases). Germline-derived CDR1 and CDR2 are SGDLS and YYNGEE. The CDR3 is 14 amino acids.